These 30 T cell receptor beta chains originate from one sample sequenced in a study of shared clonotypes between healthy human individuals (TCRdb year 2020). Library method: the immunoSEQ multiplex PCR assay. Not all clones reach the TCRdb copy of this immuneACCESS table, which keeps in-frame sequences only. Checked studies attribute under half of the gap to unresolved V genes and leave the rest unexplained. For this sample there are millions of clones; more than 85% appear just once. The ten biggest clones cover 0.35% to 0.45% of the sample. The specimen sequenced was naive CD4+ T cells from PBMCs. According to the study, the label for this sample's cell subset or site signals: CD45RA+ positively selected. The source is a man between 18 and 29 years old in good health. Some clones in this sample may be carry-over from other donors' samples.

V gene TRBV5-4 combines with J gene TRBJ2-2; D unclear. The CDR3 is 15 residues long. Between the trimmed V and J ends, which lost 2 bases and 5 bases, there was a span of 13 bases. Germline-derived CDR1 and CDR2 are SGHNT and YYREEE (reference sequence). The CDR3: CASSLTRYGTGELFF. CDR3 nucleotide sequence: TGTGCCAGCAGCTTAACCCGTTATGGTACCGGGGAGCTGTTTTTT.

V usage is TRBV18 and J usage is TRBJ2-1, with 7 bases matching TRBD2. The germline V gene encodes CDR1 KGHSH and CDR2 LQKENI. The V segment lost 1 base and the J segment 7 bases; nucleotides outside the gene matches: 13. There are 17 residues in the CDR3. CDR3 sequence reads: CASSPLTALAALNEQFF. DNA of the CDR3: TGTGCCAGCTCACCACTAACGGCTCTAGCGGCCCTTAATGAGCAGTTCTTC.

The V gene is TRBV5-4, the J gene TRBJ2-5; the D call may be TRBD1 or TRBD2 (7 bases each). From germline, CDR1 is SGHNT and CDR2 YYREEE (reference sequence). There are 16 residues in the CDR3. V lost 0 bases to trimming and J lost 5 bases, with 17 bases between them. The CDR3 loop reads CASSLAHYQGGETQYF. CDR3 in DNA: TGTGCCAGCAGCTTGGCCCATTATCAGGGGGGGGAGACCCAGTACTTC.

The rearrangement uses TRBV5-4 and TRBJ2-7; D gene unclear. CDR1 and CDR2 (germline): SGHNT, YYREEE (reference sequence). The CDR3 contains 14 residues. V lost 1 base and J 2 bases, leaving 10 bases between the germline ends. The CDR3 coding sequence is TGTGCCAGCAGCTTGACTGGAGACGCCTACGAGCAGTACTTC. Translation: CASSLTGDAYEQYF. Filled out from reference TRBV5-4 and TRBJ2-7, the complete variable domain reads ETGVTQSPTHLIKTRGQQVTLRCSSQSGHNTVSWYQQALGQGPQFIFQYYREEENGRGNFPPRFSGLQFPNYSSELNVNALELDDSALYLCASSLTGDAYEQYFGPGTRLTVT.

The CDR3 DNA reads TGCGCCAGCAGCTTCCTATCACAGGGGGGAGAGACCCAGTACTTC. This encodes CASSFLSQGGETQYF. The chain links TRBV5-1 to TRBJ2-5, with 8 nucleotides matching TRBD1. The CDR3 is 15 residues long. J was trimmed by 4 bases and V by 2 bases; bases with no gene match: 7. Germline CDR1 reads SGHRS; CDR2 reads YFSETQ.

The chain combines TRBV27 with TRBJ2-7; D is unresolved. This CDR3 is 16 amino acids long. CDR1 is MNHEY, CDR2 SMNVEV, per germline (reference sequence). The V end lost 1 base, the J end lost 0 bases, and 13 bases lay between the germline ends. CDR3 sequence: CASSLYSDGGSYEQYF. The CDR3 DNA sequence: TGTGCCAGCAGTTTATATTCGGACGGTGGCTCCTACGAGCAGTACTTC.

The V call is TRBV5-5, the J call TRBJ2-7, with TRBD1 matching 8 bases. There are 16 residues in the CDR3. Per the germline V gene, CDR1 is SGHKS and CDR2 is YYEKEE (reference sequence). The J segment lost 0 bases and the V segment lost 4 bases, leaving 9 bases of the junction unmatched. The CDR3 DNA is TGTGCCAGCAGCACAGCCGCGACAGGGGCCTCCTACGAGCAGTACTTC. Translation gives CASSTAATGASYEQYF.

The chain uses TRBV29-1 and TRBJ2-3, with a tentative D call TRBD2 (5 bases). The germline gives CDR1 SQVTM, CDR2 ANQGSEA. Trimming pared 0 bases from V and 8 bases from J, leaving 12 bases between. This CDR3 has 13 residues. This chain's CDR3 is CSVEDKRLSTQYF. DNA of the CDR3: TGCAGCGTTGAAGATAAGCGGTTGAGTACGCAGTATTTT.

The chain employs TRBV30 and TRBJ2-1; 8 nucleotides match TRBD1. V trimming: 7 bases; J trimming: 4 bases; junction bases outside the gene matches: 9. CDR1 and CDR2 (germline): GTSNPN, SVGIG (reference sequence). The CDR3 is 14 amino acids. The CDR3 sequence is CASTGTGGYNEQFF. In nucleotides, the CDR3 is TGTGCCTCAACCGGGACAGGTGGGTACAATGAGCAGTTCTTC.

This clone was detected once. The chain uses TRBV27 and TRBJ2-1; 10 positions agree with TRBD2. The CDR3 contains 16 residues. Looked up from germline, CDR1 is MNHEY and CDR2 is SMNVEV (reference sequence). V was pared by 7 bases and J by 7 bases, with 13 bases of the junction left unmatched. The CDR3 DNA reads TGTGCCAGCATGTACCTTCTAGCGGGAGTCGGTAATGAGCAGTTCTTC. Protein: CASMYLLAGVGNEQFF.

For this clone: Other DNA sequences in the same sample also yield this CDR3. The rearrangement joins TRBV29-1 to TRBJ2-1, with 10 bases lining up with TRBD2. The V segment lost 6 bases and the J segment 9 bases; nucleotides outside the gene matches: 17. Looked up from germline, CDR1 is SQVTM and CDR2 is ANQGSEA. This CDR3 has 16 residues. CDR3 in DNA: TGCAGCGTGGGCGTGACGGGGACTAGCGAACCGAGTGAGCAGTTCTTC. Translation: CSVGVTGTSEPSEQFF.

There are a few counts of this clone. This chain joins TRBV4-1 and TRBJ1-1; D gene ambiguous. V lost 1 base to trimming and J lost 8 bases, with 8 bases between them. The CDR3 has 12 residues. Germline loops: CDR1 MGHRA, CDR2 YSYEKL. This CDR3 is CASSQGGKEAFF. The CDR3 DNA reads TGCGCCAGCAGCCAAGGGGGTAAAGAAGCTTTCTTT.

This chain's CDR3 is CASSLGSKHQPQHF. CDR3 DNA sequence: TGTGCCAGCAGCTTGGGTAGTAAGCATCAGCCCCAGCATTTT. V gene TRBV7-9 combines with J gene TRBJ1-5; D ambiguous. V was trimmed by 3 bases and J by 5 bases, leaving 11 bases between them. The CDR3 sequence is 14 residues long. Germline CDR1 and CDR2: SEHNR and FQNEAQ (reference sequence).

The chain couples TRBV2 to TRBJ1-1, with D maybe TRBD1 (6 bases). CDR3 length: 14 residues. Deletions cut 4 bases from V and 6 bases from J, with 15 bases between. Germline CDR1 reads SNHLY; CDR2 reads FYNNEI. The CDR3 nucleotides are TGTGCCAGCAGTGCAAATCAGGGGAGGTCTGAAGCTTTCTTT. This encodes CASSANQGRSEAFF.

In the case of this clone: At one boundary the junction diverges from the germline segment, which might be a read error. As DNA, the CDR3 is TGTGCCAGCAGCTTGGTACGGATGGACGAGCAGTGCTTC. Its protein product is CASSLVRMDEQCF. This chain links TRBV5-6 with TRBJ2-7, with unresolved D. The CDR3 spans 13 residues. In germline, CDR1 is SGHDT, CDR2 YYEEEE.

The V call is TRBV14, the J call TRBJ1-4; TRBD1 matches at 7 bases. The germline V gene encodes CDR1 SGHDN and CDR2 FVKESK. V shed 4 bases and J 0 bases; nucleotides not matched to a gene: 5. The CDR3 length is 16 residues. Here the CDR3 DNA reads TGTGCCAGCAGCCCGGGACAGCTTGCAACTAATGAAAAACTGTTTTTT. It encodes CASSPGQLATNEKLFF.

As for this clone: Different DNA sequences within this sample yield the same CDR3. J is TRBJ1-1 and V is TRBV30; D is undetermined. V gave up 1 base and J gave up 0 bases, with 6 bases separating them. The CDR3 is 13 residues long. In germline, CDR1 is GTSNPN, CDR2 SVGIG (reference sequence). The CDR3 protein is CAWSASMNTEAFF. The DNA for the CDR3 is TGTGCCTGGAGTGCTAGCATGAACACTGAAGCTTTCTTT.

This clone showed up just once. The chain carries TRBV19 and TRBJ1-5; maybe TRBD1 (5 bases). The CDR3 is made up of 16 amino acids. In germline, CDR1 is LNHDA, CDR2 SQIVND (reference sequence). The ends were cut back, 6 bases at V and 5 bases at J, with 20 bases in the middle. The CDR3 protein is CASRKGDGGNYQPQHF. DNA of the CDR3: TGTGCCAGTAGAAAAGGGGATGGGGGGAATTATCAGCCCCAGCATTTT.

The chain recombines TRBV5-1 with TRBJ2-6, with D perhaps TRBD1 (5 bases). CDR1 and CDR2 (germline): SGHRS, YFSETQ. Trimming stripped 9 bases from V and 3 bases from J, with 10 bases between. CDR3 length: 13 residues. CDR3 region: CATGIGGANVLTF. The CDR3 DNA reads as TGCGCCACAGGGATCGGTGGGGCCAACGTCCTGACTTTC.

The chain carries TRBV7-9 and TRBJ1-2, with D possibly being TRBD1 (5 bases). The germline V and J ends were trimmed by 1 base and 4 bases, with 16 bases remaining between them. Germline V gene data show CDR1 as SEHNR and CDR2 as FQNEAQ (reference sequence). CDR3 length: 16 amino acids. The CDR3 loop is CASSLEFGAGGYGYTF. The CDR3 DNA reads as TGTGCCAGCAGCTTAGAGTTTGGGGCCGGAGGCTATGGCTACACCTTC. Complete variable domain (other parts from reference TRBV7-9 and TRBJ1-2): DTGVSQNPRHKITKRGQNVTFRCDPISEHNRLYWYRQTLGQGPEFLTYFQNEAQLEKSRLLSDRFSAERPKGSFSTLEIQRTEQGDSAMYLCASSLEFGAGGYGYTFGSGTRLTVV.

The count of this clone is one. The CDR3 DNA sequence: TGCAGCGTCTACAGAGGCACAGATACGCAGTATTTT. Translation: CSVYRGTDTQYF. The V and J genes are TRBV29-1 and TRBJ2-3; D is ambiguous. CDR3 length: 12 amino acids. From germline, CDR1 is SQVTM and CDR2 ANQGSEA. Trimming cost V 6 bases and J 1 base, with 8 bases left between them.

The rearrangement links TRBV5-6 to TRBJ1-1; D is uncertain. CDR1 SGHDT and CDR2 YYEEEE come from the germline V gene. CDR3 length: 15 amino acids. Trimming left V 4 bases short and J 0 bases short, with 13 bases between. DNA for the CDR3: TGTGCCAGCAGCCGCTCCGGGATATTGAACACTGAAGCTTTCTTT. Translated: CASSRSGILNTEAFF.

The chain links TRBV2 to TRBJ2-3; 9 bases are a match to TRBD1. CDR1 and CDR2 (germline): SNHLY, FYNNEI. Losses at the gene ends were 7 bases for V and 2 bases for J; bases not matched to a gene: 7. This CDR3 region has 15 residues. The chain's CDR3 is CASTRDREITDTQYF. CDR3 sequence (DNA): TGTGCCAGCACCCGGGACAGGGAGATCACAGATACGCAGTATTTT.

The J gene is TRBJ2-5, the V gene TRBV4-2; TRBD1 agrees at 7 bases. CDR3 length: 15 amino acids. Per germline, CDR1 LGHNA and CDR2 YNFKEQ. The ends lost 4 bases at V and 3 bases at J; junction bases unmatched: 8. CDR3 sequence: CASSPTSGTEETQYF. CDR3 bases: TGTGCCAGCAGCCCCACCTCCGGGACAGAAGAGACCCAGTACTTC.

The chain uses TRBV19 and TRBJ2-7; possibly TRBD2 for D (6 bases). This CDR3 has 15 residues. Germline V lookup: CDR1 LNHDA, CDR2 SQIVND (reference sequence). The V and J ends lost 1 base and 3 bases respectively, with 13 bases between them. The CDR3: CASSIARGIGYEQYF. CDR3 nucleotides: TGTGCCAGTAGTATAGCGCGCGGGATCGGCTACGAGCAGTACTTC.

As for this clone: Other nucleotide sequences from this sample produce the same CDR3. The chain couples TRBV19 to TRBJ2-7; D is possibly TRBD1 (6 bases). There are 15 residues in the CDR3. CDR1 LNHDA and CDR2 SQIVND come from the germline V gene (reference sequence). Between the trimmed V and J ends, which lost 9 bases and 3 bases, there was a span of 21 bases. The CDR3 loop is CASSTHRAGSYEQYF. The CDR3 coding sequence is TGTGCCAGCAGCACCCACAGGGCAGGGAGCTACGAGCAGTACTTC.

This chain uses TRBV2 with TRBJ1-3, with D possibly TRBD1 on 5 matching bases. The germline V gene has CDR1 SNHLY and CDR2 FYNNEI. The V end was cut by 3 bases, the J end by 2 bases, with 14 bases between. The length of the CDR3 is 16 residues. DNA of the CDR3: TGTGCCAGCAGTGAGTTCTTCGGGGGGACTGGAAACACCATATATTTT. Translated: CASSEFFGGTGNTIYF.

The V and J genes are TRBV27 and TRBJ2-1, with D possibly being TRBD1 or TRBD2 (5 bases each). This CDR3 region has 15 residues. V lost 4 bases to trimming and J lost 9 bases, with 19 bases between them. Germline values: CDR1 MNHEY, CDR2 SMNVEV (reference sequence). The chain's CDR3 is CASSSPGTTKIEQFF. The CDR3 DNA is TGTGCCAGCAGTTCCCCCGGGACCACAAAAATTGAGCAGTTCTTC.

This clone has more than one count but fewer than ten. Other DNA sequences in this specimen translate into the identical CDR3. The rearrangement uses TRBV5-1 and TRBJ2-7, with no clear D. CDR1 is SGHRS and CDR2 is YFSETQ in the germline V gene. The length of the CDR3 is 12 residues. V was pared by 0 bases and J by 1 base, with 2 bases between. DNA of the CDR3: TGCGCCAGCAGCTTGGAGTCCTACGAGCAGTACTTC. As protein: CASSLESYEQYF.

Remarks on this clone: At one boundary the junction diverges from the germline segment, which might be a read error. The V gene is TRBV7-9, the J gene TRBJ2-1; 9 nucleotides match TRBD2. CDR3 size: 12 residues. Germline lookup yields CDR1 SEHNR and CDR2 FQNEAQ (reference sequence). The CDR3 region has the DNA TGTGCCAGCGCGGGAGGGACGGGGCAACGGCTCTTC. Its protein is CASAGGTGQRLF.